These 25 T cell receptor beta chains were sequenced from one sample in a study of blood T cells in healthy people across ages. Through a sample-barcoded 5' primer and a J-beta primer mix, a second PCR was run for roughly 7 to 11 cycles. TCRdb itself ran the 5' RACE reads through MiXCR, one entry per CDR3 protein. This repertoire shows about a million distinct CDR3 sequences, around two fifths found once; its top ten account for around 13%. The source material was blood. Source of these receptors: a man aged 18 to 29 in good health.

The DNA for the CDR3 is TGTGCCAGCAGATCCGGGACAGGGCTTGAAGCTTTCTTT. It translates to CASRSGTGLEAFF. The genes are TRBV6-5 and TRBJ1-1; TRBD1 matches at 9 bases. This CDR3 contains 13 residues. The germline V gene has CDR1 MNHEY and CDR2 SVGAGI. With V trimmed by 6 bases and J by 7 bases, 6 bases remained unmatched.

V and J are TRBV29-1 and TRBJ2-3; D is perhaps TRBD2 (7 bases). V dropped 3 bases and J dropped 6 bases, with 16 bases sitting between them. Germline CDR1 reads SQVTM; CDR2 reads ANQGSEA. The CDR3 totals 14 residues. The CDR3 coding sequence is TGCAGCGTTGATTCGGGGGGCTTCGGGGATACGCAGTATTTT. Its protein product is CSVDSGGFGDTQYF.

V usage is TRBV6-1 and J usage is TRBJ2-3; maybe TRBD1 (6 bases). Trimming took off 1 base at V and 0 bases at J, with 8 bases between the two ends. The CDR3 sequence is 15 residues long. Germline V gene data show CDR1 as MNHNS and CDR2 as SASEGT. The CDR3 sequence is CASSEGTASTDTQYF. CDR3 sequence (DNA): TGTGCCAGCAGTGAAGGGACAGCCAGCACAGATACGCAGTATTTT.

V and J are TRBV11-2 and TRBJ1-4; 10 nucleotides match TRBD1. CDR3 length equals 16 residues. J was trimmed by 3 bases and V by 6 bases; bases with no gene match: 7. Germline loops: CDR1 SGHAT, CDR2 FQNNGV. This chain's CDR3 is CASRQTGGMANEKLFF. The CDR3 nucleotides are TGTGCCAGCAGACAGACAGGGGGCATGGCTAATGAAAAACTGTTTTTT.

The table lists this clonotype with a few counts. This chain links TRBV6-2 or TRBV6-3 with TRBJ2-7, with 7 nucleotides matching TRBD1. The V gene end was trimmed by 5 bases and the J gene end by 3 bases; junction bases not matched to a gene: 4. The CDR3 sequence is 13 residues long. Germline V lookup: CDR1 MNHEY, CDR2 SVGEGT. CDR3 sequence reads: CASSNRDSYEQYF. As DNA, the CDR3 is TGTGCCAGCAGTAACCGGGACAGCTACGAGCAGTACTTC.

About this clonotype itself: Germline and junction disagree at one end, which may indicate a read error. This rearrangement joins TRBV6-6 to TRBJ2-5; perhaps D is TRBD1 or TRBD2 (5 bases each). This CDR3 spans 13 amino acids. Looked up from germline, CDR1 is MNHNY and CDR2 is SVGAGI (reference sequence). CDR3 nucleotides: TGTGCCAGCAGGAACAGATTAGGGGAGACCCATTACTTC. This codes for CASRNRLGETHYF.

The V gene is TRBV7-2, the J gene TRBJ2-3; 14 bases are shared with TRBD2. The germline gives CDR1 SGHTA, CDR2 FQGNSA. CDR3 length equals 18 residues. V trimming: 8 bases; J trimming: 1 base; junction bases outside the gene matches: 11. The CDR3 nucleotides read TGTGCCAGCCGCCGAGGGACTAGCGGGGGTTTTGGCACAGATACGCAGTATTTT. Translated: CASRRGTSGGFGTDTQYF.

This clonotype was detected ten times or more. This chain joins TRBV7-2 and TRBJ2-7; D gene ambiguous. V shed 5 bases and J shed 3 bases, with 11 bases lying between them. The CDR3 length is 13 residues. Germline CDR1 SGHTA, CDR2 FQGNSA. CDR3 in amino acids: CASSPHRIYEQYF. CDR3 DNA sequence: TGTGCCAGCAGCCCCCATAGGATCTACGAGCAGTACTTC.

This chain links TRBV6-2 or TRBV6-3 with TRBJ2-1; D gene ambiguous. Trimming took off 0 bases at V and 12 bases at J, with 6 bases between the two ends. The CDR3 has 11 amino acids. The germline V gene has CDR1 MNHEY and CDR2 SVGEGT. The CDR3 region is CASSYSSAQFF. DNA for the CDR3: TGTGCCAGCAGTTACTCGAGCGCGCAGTTCTTC.

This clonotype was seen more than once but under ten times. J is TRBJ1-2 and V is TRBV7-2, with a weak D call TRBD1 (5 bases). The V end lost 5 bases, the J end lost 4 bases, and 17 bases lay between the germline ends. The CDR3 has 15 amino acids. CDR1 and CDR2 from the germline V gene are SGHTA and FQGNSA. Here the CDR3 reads CASSRIRATGYGYTF. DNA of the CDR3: TGTGCCAGCAGCCGGATCAGGGCTACGGGCTATGGCTACACCTTC.

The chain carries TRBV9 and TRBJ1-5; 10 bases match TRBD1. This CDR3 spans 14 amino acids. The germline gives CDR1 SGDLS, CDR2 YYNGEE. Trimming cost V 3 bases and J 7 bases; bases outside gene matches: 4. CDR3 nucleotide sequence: TGTGCCAGCAGCGACCGGACAGGGGGACAGCCCCAGCATTTT. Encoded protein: CASSDRTGGQPQHF.

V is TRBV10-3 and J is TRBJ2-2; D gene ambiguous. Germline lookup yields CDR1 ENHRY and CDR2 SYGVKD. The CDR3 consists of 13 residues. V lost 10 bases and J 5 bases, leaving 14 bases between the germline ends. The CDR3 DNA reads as TGTGCCAACCAGCCGGATAGGACCGGGGAGCTGTTTTTT. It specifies CANQPDRTGELFF.

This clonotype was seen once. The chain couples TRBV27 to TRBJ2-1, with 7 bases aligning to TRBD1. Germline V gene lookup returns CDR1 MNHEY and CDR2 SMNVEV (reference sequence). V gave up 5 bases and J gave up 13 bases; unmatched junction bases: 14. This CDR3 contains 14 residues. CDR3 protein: CASSPRKTGETQFF. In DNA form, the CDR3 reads TGTGCCAGCAGTCCGAGAAAAACAGGGGAGACCCAGTTCTTC.

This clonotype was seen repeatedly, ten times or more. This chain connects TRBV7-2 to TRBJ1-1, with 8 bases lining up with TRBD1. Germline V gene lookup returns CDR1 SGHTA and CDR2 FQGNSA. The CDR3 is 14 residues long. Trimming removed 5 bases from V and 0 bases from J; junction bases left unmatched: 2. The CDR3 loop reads CASSLDRVNTEAFF. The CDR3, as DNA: TGTGCCAGCAGCCTGGACAGGGTGAACACTGAAGCTTTCTTT.

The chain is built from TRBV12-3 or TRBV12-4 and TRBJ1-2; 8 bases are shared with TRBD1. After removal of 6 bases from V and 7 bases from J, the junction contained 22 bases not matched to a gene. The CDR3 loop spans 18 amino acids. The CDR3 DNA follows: TGTGCCAGCAGCTCCTTCCCGATGGACAGGGTGGGATGGGTTGGCTACACCTTC. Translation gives CASSSFPMDRVGWVGYTF.

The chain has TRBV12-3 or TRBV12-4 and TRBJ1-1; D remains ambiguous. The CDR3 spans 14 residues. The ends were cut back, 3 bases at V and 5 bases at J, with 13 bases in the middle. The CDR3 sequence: CASSFKGYGTEAFF. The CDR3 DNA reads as TGTGCCAGCAGTTTCAAGGGTTATGGAACTGAAGCTTTCTTT.

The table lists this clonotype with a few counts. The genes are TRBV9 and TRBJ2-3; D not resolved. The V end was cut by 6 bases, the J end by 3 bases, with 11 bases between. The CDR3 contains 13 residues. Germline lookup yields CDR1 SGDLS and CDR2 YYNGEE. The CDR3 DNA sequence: TGTGCCAGCAACCCGGTGGGAACAGATACGCAGTATTTT. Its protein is CASNPVGTDTQYF. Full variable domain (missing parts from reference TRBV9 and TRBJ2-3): DSGVTQTPKHLITATGQRVTLRCSPRSGDLSVYWYQQSLDQGLQFLIQYYNGEERAKGNILERFSAQQFPDLHSELNLSSLELGDSALYFCASNPVGTDTQYFGPGTRLTVL.

The CDR3 sequence: CASTPSLSTDTQYF. DNA for the CDR3: TGTGCCAGCACCCCGAGTTTGAGCACAGATACGCAGTATTTT. The chain recombines TRBV12-3 or TRBV12-4 with TRBJ2-3; no definite D call. Between the trimmed V and J ends, which lost 7 bases and 0 bases, there was a span of 11 bases. This CDR3 has 14 residues.

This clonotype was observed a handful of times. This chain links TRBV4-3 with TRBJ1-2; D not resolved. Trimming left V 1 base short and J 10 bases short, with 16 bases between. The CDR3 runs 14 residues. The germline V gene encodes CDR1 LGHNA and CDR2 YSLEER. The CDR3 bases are TGCGCCAGCAGCCAAGGGGGATTCGGAGGCGACTACACCTTC. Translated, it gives CASSQGGFGGDYTF.

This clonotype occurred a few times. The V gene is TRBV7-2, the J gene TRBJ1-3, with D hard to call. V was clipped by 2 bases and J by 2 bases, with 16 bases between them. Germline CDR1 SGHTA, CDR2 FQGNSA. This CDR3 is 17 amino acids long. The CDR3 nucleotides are TGTGCCAGCAGCTTATCACCTCCAGGACTCACTGGAAACACCATATATTTT. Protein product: CASSLSPPGLTGNTIYF.

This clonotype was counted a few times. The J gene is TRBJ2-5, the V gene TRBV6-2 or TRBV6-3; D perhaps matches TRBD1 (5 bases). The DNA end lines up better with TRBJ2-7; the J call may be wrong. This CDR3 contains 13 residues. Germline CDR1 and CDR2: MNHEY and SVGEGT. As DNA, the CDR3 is TGTGCCAGCAGTTACCTGGACACTTACGAGCAGTACTTC. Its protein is CASSYLDTYEQYF.

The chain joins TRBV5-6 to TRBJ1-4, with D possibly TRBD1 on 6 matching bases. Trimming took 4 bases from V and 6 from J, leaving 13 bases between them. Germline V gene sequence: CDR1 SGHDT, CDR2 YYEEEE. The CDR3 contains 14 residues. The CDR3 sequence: CASSVSRGDEKLFF. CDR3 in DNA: TGTGCCAGCAGCGTGTCCAGGGGAGATGAAAAACTGTTTTTT.

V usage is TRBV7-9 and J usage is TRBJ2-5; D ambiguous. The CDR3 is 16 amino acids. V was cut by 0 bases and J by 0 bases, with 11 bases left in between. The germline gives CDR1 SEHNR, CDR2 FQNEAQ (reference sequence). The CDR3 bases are TGTGCCAGCAGCTTAGCGCGGCTTCCGTACCAAGAGACCCAGTACTTC. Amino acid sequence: CASSLARLPYQETQYF. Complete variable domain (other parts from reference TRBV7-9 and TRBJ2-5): DTGVSQNPRHKITKRGQNVTFRCDPISEHNRLYWYRQTLGQGPEFLTYFQNEAQLEKSRLLSDRFSAERPKGSFSTLEIQRTEQGDSAMYLCASSLARLPYQETQYFGPGTRLLVL.

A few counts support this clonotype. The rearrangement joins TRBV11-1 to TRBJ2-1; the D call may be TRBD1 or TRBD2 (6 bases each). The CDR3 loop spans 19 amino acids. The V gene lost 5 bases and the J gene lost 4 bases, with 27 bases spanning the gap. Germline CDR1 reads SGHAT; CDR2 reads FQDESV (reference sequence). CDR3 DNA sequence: TGTGCCAGCAGCCCTGCAGGGTTCGGGGGCCTAAAGTTATACAATGAGCAGTTCTTC. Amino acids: CASSPAGFGGLKLYNEQFF.

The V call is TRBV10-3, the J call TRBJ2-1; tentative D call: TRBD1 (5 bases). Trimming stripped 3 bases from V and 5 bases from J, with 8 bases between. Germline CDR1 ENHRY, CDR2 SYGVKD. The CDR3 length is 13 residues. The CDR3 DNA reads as TGTGCCATCAGTGAACAGGAGAACAATGAGCAGTTCTTC. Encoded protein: CAISEQENNEQFF.